The clone carrying this T cell receptor beta chain was detected only a few times. These data are taken from a study of shared clonotypes between healthy human individuals. Libraries were prepared by immunoSEQ multiplex PCR; TCRdb keeps only in-frame clonotypes and omits some of them. Of about 730,000 clones in the sample, 55% to 80% were seen once. V lost 5 bases, J lost 1 base, and 10 bases stayed unmatched. Germline CDR1 and CDR2: LNHDA and SQIVND (reference sequence). The CDR3 spans 19 residues. V and J are TRBV19 and TRBJ2-1; 14 nucleotides align to TRBD2. The specimen sequenced was memory CD4+ T cells sorted from blood. Subset denoted: CD45RA-negative fraction. The clonotype comes from a woman under 40 in good health. CDR3: CASSGTTSGRAASYNEQFF. DNA for the CDR3: TGTGCCAGTAGTGGGACGACTAGCGGGAGGGCCGCTTCCTACAATGAGCAGTTCTTC. The whole variable domain, filled in from reference TRBV19 and TRBJ2-1, reads DGGITQSPKYLFRKEGQNVTLSCEQNLNHDAMYWYRQDPGQGLRLIYYSQIVNDFQKGDIAEGYSVSREKKESFPLTVTSAQKNPTAFYLCASSGTTSGRAASYNEQFFGPGTRLTVL.